These 20 T cell receptor beta chains originate from one sample sequenced in a study of T-cell memory formation after mild COVID-19. Using its own MiXCR run on the 5' RACE reads, TCRdb lists one record per CDR3 protein. The repertoire has roughly 620,000 distinct CDR3 sequences, roughly 18% of them found once; the top ten carry more than 10%. Sequences were obtained from PBMCs or a T cell subset sorted from them (not recorded which). The receptor set was obtained from an adult woman who had mild COVID-19 (a few samples of this study predate the infection). Cell type and time point are not known.

This clonotype was seen a few times. A clone one base away is much larger, so this may be a read error. The CDR3 here is CASTPGTGTYEQYF. CDR3 nucleotides: TGTGCCAGCACCCCCGGGACAGGGACCTACGAGCAGTACTTC. The chain has TRBV16 and TRBJ2-7; 9 bases align to TRBD1. Germline CDR1 KGHSY, CDR2 FQNENV. The CDR3 spans 14 residues. Germline trimming cut 7 bases from V and 2 bases from J; bases unmatched to any gene: 6.

This clonotype turned up a few times. CDR3 in amino acids: CASSLGVGRAYNEQFF. Here the CDR3 DNA reads TGTGCCAGCAGCTTAGGGGTCGGGAGGGCCTACAATGAGCAGTTCTTC. The rearrangement links TRBV7-3 to TRBJ2-1, with 8 bases identical to TRBD2. The junction had 5 bases not matched to a gene; V was cut back by 2 bases and J by 2 bases. Germline assignment: CDR1 SGHTA and CDR2 FQGTGA. The CDR3 is 16 amino acids.

This clonotype was seen just once. The rearrangement joins TRBV7-9 to TRBJ1-2; a possible D gene is TRBD1 (6 bases). Germline CDR1 is SEHNR and CDR2 is FQNEAQ (reference sequence). The CDR3 contains 13 residues. Trimming removed 5 bases at V and 7 bases at J, with 14 bases between. The chain's CDR3 is CASSNRQDGGYTF. DNA for the CDR3: TGTGCCAGCAGCAACCGACAGGACGGTGGCTACACCTTC. Full variable domain (remainder filled in from reference TRBV7-9 and TRBJ1-2): DTGVSQNPRHKITKRGQNVTFRCDPISEHNRLYWYRQTLGQGPEFLTYFQNEAQLEKSRLLSDRFSAERPKGSFSTLEIQRTEQGDSAMYLCASSNRQDGGYTFGSGTRLTVV.

This clonotype was counted between two and nine times. The rearrangement uses TRBV7-8 and TRBJ2-1; 7 nucleotides align to TRBD2. After removal of 7 bases from V and 7 bases from J, the junction contained 16 bases not matched to a gene. Germline CDR1 and CDR2: SGHVS and FQNEAQ. The CDR3 length is 16 residues. The CDR3 region has the DNA TGTGCCAGCAACTCCCTCTTGGTGCGGGAGAGGAATGAGCAGTTCTTC. Encoded protein: CASNSLLVRERNEQFF.

This clonotype was detected a few times. This chain uses TRBV29-1 with TRBJ2-3, with D perhaps being TRBD1 or TRBD2 (5 bases each). CDR1 is SQVTM, CDR2 ANQGSEA, per germline. With 6 bases removed from V and 0 bases from J, the gap between germline ends came to 16 bases. This CDR3 comprises 15 residues. The CDR3, as DNA: TGCAGCGTGTCCGGGACCACCGAAAGCACAGATACGCAGTATTTT. Protein: CSVSGTTESTDTQYF.

The sample holds a few counts of this clonotype. The V gene is TRBV7-9, the J gene TRBJ2-3; D unclear. Germline lookup yields CDR1 SEHNR and CDR2 FQNEAQ (reference sequence). V was trimmed by 5 bases and J by 4 bases, leaving 7 bases between them. CDR3 length: 12 amino acids. The CDR3: CASSGVSDTQYF. CDR3 coding DNA: TGTGCCAGCAGCGGCGTGTCAGATACGCAGTATTTT.

This clonotype has more than one count but fewer than ten. The genes are TRBV20-1 and TRBJ2-1; D is perhaps TRBD1 (6 bases). The V gene lost 6 bases and the J gene lost 8 bases, with 20 bases spanning the gap. CDR1 is DFQATT and CDR2 is SNEGSKA in the germline V gene (reference sequence). The CDR3 is 14 residues long. The CDR3 region has the DNA TGCAGTGCCGCCCCTAGAGGTCAGGGGTATGAGCAGTTCTTC. Translation gives CSAAPRGQGYEQFF.

This clonotype was detected a few times. The gene calls are TRBV7-2 and TRBJ2-5; 9 nucleotides line up with TRBD1. Trimming cost V 7 bases and J 5 bases; bases outside gene matches: 8. Germline assignment: CDR1 SGHTA and CDR2 FQGNSA. The CDR3 runs to 14 residues. This CDR3 is CASTQTGGMETQYF. The CDR3 nucleotides read TGTGCCAGCACCCAGACAGGGGGTATGGAGACCCAGTACTTC.

V gene TRBV20-1 combines with J gene TRBJ2-7, with D perhaps TRBD1 (6 bases). Trimming stripped 1 base from V and 2 bases from J, with 15 bases between. The CDR3 is made up of 15 amino acids. The germline V gene has CDR1 DFQATT and CDR2 SNEGSKA (reference sequence). CDR3 sequence: CSARGGQTLPYEQYF. In DNA, the CDR3 is TGCAGTGCTAGAGGGGGGCAGACCCTACCCTACGAGCAGTACTTC.

This clonotype was observed a handful of times. The chain combines TRBV7-2 with TRBJ2-1; maybe TRBD2 (7 bases). Germline V CDR1 and CDR2: SGHTA, FQGNSA. Trimming left V 4 bases short and J 3 bases short, with 16 bases between. This CDR3 spans 16 amino acids. In nucleotides, the CDR3 is TGTGCCAGCAGCTACCCTAGGGGGGGTATCTACAATGAGCAGTTCTTC. Translation: CASSYPRGGIYNEQFF.

This clonotype was counted only a few times. The chain carries TRBV18 and TRBJ2-7, with D perhaps matching TRBD2 (7 bases). The CDR3 loop spans 17 amino acids. Germline V gives CDR1 KGHSH, CDR2 LQKENI. Trimming removed 4 bases at V and 5 bases at J, with 24 bases between. The CDR3, as DNA: TGTGCCAGCTCACGGCGGGGGCTAGAATATTCCGGGCACGAGCAGTACTTC. Amino acids: CASSRRGLEYSGHEQYF.

This clonotype has ten or more counts. CDR3 sequence (DNA): TGCGCCAGCAGCTTCGGGCCCTTGAACACTGAAGCTTTCTTT. It translates to CASSFGPLNTEAFF. The V call is TRBV5-1, the J call TRBJ1-1, with unresolved D. CDR1 is SGHRS and CDR2 is YFSETQ in the germline V gene. Between the trimmed V and J ends, which lost 2 bases and 0 bases, there was a span of 8 bases. This CDR3 contains 14 residues.

The CDR3 DNA is TGTGCCAGCAGTTTAGGGACAGGAGGCGAAAAACTGTTTTTT. This sequence encodes CASSLGTGGEKLFF. The rearrangement joins TRBV27 to TRBJ1-4; TRBD1 matches at 8 bases. Germline V gene lookup returns CDR1 MNHEY and CDR2 SMNVEV (reference sequence). The CDR3 totals 14 residues. The V gene end was trimmed by 2 bases and the J gene end by 8 bases; junction bases not matched to a gene: 4.

This clonotype was seen more than once but under ten times. CDR3 sequence: CASSQDRATNEKLFF. As DNA, the CDR3 is TGTGCCAGCAGCCAGGACAGGGCCACTAATGAAAAACTGTTTTTT. The chain uses TRBV4-2 and TRBJ1-4, with 8 bases aligning to TRBD1. The CDR3 loop spans 15 amino acids. Germline V gives CDR1 LGHNA, CDR2 YNFKEQ. The ends lost 3 bases at V and 2 bases at J; junction bases unmatched: 2.

The rearrangement links TRBV2 to TRBJ2-1, with TRBD1 matching 10 bases. Germline CDR1 and CDR2: SNHLY and FYNNEI. The CDR3 contains 14 residues. Trimming cost V 6 bases and J 8 bases; bases outside gene matches: 7. The CDR3 region has the DNA TGTGCCAGCAGGGGACAGGGGTCGTTGTATGAGCAGTTCTTC. It yields the protein CASRGQGSLYEQFF.

This sequence joins TRBV10-3 and TRBJ1-5; 8 bases match TRBD1. CDR3 length equals 15 residues. Trimming took 6 bases from V and 6 from J; bases not matched to a gene: 10. Germline CDR1 is ENHRY and CDR2 is SYGVKD. CDR3 nucleotide sequence: TGTGCCATCAGCCCTGACAGGGGCGGGGGTCAGCCCCAGCATTTT. Encoded protein: CAISPDRGGGQPQHF.

The V call is TRBV23-1, the J call TRBJ2-4; 9 bases match TRBD2. TRBV23-1 is marked as an open reading frame, function uncertain. Losses at the gene ends were 7 bases for V and 5 bases for J; bases not matched to a gene: 6. This CDR3 has 14 amino acids. The CDR3 DNA reads as TGCGCCAGCAAGCGGGGGGTGGAGGAAAACATTCAGTACTTC. It encodes CASKRGVEENIQYF.

This chain connects TRBV6-5 to TRBJ2-3, with TRBD1 matching over 8 bases. This CDR3 contains 15 residues. Germline values: CDR1 MNHEY, CDR2 SVGAGI. V shed 2 bases and J 1 base; nucleotides not matched to a gene: 2. The CDR3 nucleotides read TGTGCCAGCAGTTACCAGGGGGCGGGCACAGATACGCAGTATTTT. Translated, it gives CASSYQGAGTDTQYF.

This clonotype was counted ten times or more. V gene TRBV7-8 combines with J gene TRBJ1-3; no clear D gene. The V end was cut by 3 bases, the J end by 5 bases, with 14 bases between. Per the germline V gene, CDR1 is SGHVS and CDR2 is FQNEAQ. The CDR3 extends over 15 amino acids. The DNA of the CDR3 is TGTGCCAGCAGCTTTAATCCGGGCTCCAGAAACACCATATATTTT. Its translation is CASSFNPGSRNTIYF.

There are a few counts of this clonotype. This chain uses TRBV29-1 with TRBJ1-1; TRBD1 is a possible D gene (6 bases). The CDR3 consists of 12 residues. The V end was cut by 3 bases, the J end by 13 bases, with 18 bases between. The germline gives CDR1 SQVTM, CDR2 ANQGSEA. CDR3 residues: CSVDIPQGMVFF. Here the CDR3 DNA reads TGCAGCGTTGATATCCCACAGGGTATGGTTTTCTTT.